One sample yielded the 17 T cell receptor beta chains listed below, sequenced in a study of shared clonotypes between healthy human individuals (dated by TCRdb to 2020 to 2021). The method behind the library was the immunoSEQ multiplex PCR assay. This is the immuneACCESS table as TCRdb keeps it, with only in-frame sequences that have V and J called. A part of the clones is gone; compared with another copy, unresolved V genes explain less than half, and the rest is unexplained. In this sample the table shows 490,000 or so clones, around 80% of which occur a single time. Approximately 12% of the sample is held by the ten biggest clonotypes. Sequencing used PBMCs. The source is a woman aged 40-49 years in good health. Some clones in this sample may be carry-over from other donors' samples.

Turning to this clone: A much more abundant neighbour one base away suggests this may be a read error. V and J are TRBV27 and TRBJ2-5; D is possibly TRBD2 (5 bases). Germline loops: CDR1 MNHEY, CDR2 SMNVEV (reference sequence). This CDR3 has 13 amino acids. The CDR3: CASSRAGQEAQYF. The CDR3, as DNA: TGTGCCAGCAGTCGCGCGGGTCAAGAGGCCCAGTACTTC.

The chain recombines TRBV18 with TRBJ1-1; D is uncertain. The CDR3 consists of 12 residues. The V gene lost 0 bases and the J gene lost 9 bases, with 8 bases spanning the gap. Germline-derived CDR1 and CDR2 are KGHSH and LQKENI. The CDR3 region is CASSPPQVKAFF. The CDR3 DNA reads TGTGCCAGCTCACCACCCCAGGTCAAAGCTTTCTTT.

The J gene is TRBJ1-5, the V gene TRBV28; a weak D match, TRBD1 (5 bases). CDR1 is MDHEN and CDR2 is SYDVKM in the germline V gene. CDR3 size: 16 residues. V was trimmed by 1 base and J by 5 bases, leaving 15 bases between them. CDR3 loop: CASSLSRRAGYQPQHF. CDR3 nucleotides: TGTGCCAGCAGTTTATCCCGCAGGGCGGGGTATCAGCCCCAGCATTTT.

This chain links TRBV6-5 with TRBJ1-2; D remains ambiguous. Germline V gives CDR1 MNHEY, CDR2 SVGAGI. Trimming took off 8 bases at V and 3 bases at J, with 10 bases between the two ends. This CDR3 has 12 residues. CDR3 sequence reads: CASGAVDYGYTF. CDR3 nucleotide sequence: TGTGCCAGCGGAGCCGTGGACTATGGCTACACCTTC.

This chain connects TRBV5-1 to TRBJ1-2, with D perhaps matching TRBD1 (5 bases). The germline V and J ends were trimmed by 4 bases and 7 bases, with 17 bases remaining between them. Germline V CDR1 and CDR2: SGHRS, YFSETQ. This CDR3 contains 14 residues. The CDR3 sequence is CASSLWGVGSGYTF. In DNA, the CDR3 is TGCGCCAGCAGCCTGTGGGGGGTAGGGAGTGGCTACACCTTC.

The chain recombines TRBV6-6 with TRBJ1-2; no firm D call. The CDR3 runs 12 residues. Trimming took 7 bases from V and 2 from J, leaving 8 bases between them. The germline V gene encodes CDR1 MNHNY and CDR2 SVGAGI (reference sequence). The CDR3 protein is CASTRGNYGYTF. Written as DNA, the CDR3 is TGTGCCAGCACCAGAGGAAACTATGGCTACACCTTC.

The chain has TRBV7-2 and TRBJ2-7, with a possible D match to TRBD1 (6 bases). V was trimmed by 2 bases and J by 2 bases, leaving 13 bases between them. The CDR3 extends over 15 amino acids. CDR1 and CDR2 from the germline V gene are SGHTA and FQGNSA. The CDR3 is CASSLYWGQAYEQYF. The CDR3 DNA sequence: TGTGCCAGCAGCTTATACTGGGGGCAGGCCTACGAGCAGTACTTC.

V and J are TRBV6-5 and TRBJ1-1; D is uncertain. This CDR3 is 13 amino acids long. Germline assignment: CDR1 MNHEY and CDR2 SVGAGI. Trimming took off 5 bases at V and 1 base at J, with 8 bases between the two ends. CDR3 in amino acids: CASSRTTNTEAFF. CDR3 DNA: TGTGCCAGCAGTCGAACCACGAACACTGAAGCTTTCTTT.

The chain is built from TRBV27 and TRBJ1-4; 9 bases line up with TRBD1. V trimming: 5 bases; J trimming: 7 bases; junction bases outside the gene matches: 14. Germline loops: CDR1 MNHEY, CDR2 SMNVEV (reference sequence). This CDR3 spans 17 amino acids. This CDR3 is CASSQIAYRGLGEKLFF. The CDR3 coding sequence is TGTGCCAGCAGTCAAATCGCCTACAGGGGGCTTGGTGAAAAACTGTTTTTT.

The chain employs TRBV27 and TRBJ1-2, with 10 bases identical to TRBD1. The V and J ends lost 5 bases and 5 bases, in that order; junction bases with no gene match: 5. This CDR3 spans 14 amino acids. Germline CDR1 is MNHEY and CDR2 is SMNVEV (reference sequence). The CDR3 is CASSARTGGYGYTF. In nucleotides, the CDR3 is TGTGCCAGCAGTGCTCGGACAGGGGGTTATGGCTACACCTTC.

V usage is TRBV7-8 and J usage is TRBJ2-7; weak D call: TRBD2 (6 bases). CDR3 size: 15 residues. Germline lookup yields CDR1 SGHVS and CDR2 FQNEAQ. Trimming removed 4 bases at V and 3 bases at J, with 16 bases between. CDR3 sequence reads: CASSSGRDWDYEQYF. For the CDR3, the DNA is TGTGCCAGCAGCTCTGGACGGGACTGGGACTACGAGCAGTACTTC.

As for this clone: A read error likely explains this, since a far larger clone differs by one base. The CDR3 bases are TGTGCCAGCACAAGGTCCCACGGTGGTACGCAGTATTTT. It codes for CASTRSHGGTQYF. This chain joins TRBV27 and TRBJ2-3; D remains ambiguous. Trimming removed 7 bases at V and 8 bases at J, with 16 bases between. Germline V lookup: CDR1 MNHEY, CDR2 SMNVEV (reference sequence). This CDR3 region has 13 residues.

V is TRBV7-3 and J is TRBJ2-1; no definite D call. CDR3 length: 14 residues. Germline V CDR1 and CDR2: SGHTA, FQGTGA. Trimming removed 5 bases from V and 5 bases from J, with 13 bases in between. CDR3 loop: CASSKTDWNNEQFF. CDR3 sequence (DNA): TGTGCCAGCAGCAAGACTGACTGGAACAATGAGCAGTTCTTC.

Worth noting for this clone: Only one base separates this from a far larger clonotype, so it likely reflects a read error. Within the sample, other DNA sequences also encode this same CDR3. The V and J genes are TRBV30 and TRBJ1-1, with D hard to call. The CDR3 has 12 residues. From germline, CDR1 is GTSNPN and CDR2 SVGIG (reference sequence). CDR3 sequence reads: CAWREGRSEAFF. CDR3 sequence (DNA): TGTGCCTGGAGGGAGGGTCGCTCTGAGGCTTTCTTT. Based on the CDR3 plus reference TRBV30 and TRBJ1-1, the full variable domain is SQTIHQWPATLVQPVGSPLSLECTVEGTSNPNLYWYRQAAGRGLQLLFYSVGIGQISSEVPQNLSASRPQDRQFILSSKKLLLSDSGFYLCAWREGRSEAFFGQGTRLTVV.

The gene calls are TRBV5-6 and TRBJ1-2, with D unclear. CDR3 size: 14 residues. V was trimmed by 4 bases and J by 2 bases, leaving 12 bases between them. Germline assignment: CDR1 SGHDT and CDR2 YYEEEE. CDR3 residues: CASSEGVLNYGYTF. The CDR3 bases are TGTGCCAGCAGCGAAGGAGTCTTAAACTATGGCTACACCTTC.

The chain links TRBV7-3 to TRBJ2-1, with 9 positions matching TRBD2. V lost 4 bases, J lost 9 bases, and 13 bases stayed unmatched. The length of the CDR3 is 16 residues. In germline, CDR1 is SGHTA, CDR2 FQGTGA. CDR3 bases: TGTGCCAGCAGCTCCGTAGCGGGAGTAGGTATGGGTGAGCAGTTCTTC. Translating gives CASSSVAGVGMGEQFF. Combining the CDR3 with reference TRBV7-3 and TRBJ2-1 gives the whole variable domain GAGVSQTPSNKVTEKGKYVELRCDPISGHTALYWYRQSLGQGPEFLIYFQGTGAADDSGLPNDRFFAVRPEGSVSTLKIQRTERGDSAVYLCASSSVAGVGMGEQFFGPGTRLTVL.

The V call is TRBV7-9, the J call TRBJ2-7; 8 bases are a match to TRBD2. V lost 2 bases and J lost 4; bases outside the gene matches: 13. Germline V gene data show CDR1 as SEHNR and CDR2 as FQNEAQ (reference sequence). This CDR3 is built from 17 residues. In DNA, the CDR3 is TGTGCCAGCAGCTTAATACCGGGAGGGCCCTCGGGTTACGAGCAGTACTTC. As protein: CASSLIPGGPSGYEQYF.